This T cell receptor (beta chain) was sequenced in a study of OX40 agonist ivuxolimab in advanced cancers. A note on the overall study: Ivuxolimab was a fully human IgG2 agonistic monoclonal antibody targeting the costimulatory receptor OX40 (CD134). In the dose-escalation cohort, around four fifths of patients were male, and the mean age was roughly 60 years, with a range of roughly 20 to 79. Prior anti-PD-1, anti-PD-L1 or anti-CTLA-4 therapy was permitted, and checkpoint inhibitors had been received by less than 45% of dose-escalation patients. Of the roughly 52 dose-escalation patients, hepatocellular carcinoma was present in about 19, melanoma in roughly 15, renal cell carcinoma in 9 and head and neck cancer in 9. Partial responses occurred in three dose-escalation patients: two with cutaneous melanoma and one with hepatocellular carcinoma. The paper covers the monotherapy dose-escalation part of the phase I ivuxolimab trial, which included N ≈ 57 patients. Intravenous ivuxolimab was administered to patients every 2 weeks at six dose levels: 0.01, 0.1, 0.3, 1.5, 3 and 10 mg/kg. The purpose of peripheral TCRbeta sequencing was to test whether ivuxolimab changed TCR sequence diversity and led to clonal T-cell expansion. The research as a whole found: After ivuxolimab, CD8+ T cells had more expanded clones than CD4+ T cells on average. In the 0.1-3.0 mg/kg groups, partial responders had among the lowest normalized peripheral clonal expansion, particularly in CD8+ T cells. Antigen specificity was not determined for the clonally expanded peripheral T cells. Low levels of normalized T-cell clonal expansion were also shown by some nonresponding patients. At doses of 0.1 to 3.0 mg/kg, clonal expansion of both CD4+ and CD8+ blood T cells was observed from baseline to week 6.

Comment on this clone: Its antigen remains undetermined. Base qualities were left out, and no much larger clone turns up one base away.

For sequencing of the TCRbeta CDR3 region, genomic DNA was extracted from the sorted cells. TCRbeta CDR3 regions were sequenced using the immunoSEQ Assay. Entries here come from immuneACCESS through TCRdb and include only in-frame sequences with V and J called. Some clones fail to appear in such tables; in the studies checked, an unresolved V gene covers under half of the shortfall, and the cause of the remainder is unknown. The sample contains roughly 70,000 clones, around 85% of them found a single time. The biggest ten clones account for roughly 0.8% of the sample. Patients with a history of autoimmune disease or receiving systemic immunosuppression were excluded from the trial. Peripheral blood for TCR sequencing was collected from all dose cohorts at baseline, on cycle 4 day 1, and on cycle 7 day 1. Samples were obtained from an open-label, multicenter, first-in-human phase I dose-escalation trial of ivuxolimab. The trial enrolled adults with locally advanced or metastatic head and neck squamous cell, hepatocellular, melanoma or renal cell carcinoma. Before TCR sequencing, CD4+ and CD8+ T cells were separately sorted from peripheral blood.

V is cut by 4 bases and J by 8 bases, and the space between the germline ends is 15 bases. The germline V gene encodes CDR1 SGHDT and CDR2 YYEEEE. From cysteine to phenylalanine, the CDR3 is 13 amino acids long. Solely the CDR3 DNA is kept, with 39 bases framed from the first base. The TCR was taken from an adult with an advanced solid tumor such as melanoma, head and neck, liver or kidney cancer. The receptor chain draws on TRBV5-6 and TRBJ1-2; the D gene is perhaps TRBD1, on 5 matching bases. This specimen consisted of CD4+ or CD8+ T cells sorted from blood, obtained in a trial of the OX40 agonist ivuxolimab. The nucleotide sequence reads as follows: TGTGCCAGCAGCCCTGGGGGAGGGGCCGGCTACACCTTC. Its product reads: CASSPGGGAGYTF.